The 26 T cell receptor beta chains in this list originate from one sample, sequenced in a study of identical twins (dated by TCRdb to the mid-2010s). Library preparation was by 5' RACE. The data were produced on an Illumina HiSeq 2000. Starting from the raw public reads, TCRdb applied fastp trimming at Q25, assembled clones with MiXCR and retained in-frame beta chains. Rows with one shared CDR3 protein collapse into an entry with the most common genes and DNA. The sample yields about 1.7 million distinct CDR3 sequences; around a third were counted once. The ten most abundant clones make up 0.25% to 0.3% of the sample. Specimen: cord blood. The receptors derive from a newborn girl in good health.

Concerning this clonotype: This clone may be a read error of a much larger clone one base away. The chain is built from TRBV29-1 and TRBJ2-5; a possible D gene is TRBD1 (7 bases). Germline loops: CDR1 SQVTM, CDR2 ANQGSEA. V was cut by 8 bases and J by 11 bases, with 36 bases left in between. This CDR3 comprises 17 residues. CDR3 in amino acids: CSIRGETEAGGTNEQYF. For the CDR3, the DNA is TGCAGCATAAGGGGGGAGACGGAAGCAGGGGGTACAAATGAGCAGTACTTC.

This clonotype was found a few times. The chain recombines TRBV6-1 with TRBJ2-3; 9 nucleotides line up with TRBD1. The CDR3 runs 15 residues. Germline trimming cut 7 bases from V and 1 base from J; bases unmatched to any gene: 6. Germline V CDR1 and CDR2: MNHNS, SASEGT. CDR3 in amino acids: CASTLRTGGTDTQYF. The CDR3 DNA is TGTGCCAGCACCCTACGGACAGGGGGCACAGATACGCAGTATTTT.

This clonotype appeared many times. V and J are TRBV5-1 and TRBJ2-3; no clear D. Between the trimmed V and J ends, which lost 0 bases and 2 bases, there was a span of 7 bases. The germline V gene encodes CDR1 SGHRS and CDR2 YFSETQ. The CDR3 consists of 14 residues. CDR3 region: CASSLDNPTDTQYF. Here the CDR3 DNA reads TGCGCCAGCAGCTTGGACAATCCCACAGATACGCAGTATTTT.

The rearrangement links TRBV12-3 or TRBV12-4 to TRBJ2-5; TRBD2 is a possible D gene (6 bases). The CDR3 is 16 residues long. Trimming removed 2 bases at V and 1 base at J, with 14 bases between. The CDR3 region is CASSLSGVRVQETQYF. The CDR3 DNA reads as TGTGCCAGCAGTTTATCGGGGGTCAGGGTCCAAGAGACCCAGTACTTC.

This clonotype was observed a few times. CDR3 DNA: TGTGCCAGCAGCTTAGATGCGACAGGGGTAGGCCAGCCCCAGCATTTT. As protein: CASSLDATGVGQPQHF. The rearrangement joins TRBV7-8 to TRBJ1-5; 8 bases align to TRBD1. This CDR3 region has 16 residues. The V and J ends lost 1 base and 7 bases, in that order; junction bases with no gene match: 9. The germline gives CDR1 SGHVS, CDR2 FQNEAQ.

This clonotype was counted a few times. V gene TRBV24-1 combines with J gene TRBJ2-7; 11 positions agree with TRBD1. V dropped 3 bases and J dropped 3; count of bases not matched to a gene: 6. CDR1 is KGHDR and CDR2 is SFDVKD in the germline V gene. The CDR3 spans 16 residues. The CDR3: CATSDASGTGGYEQYF. The CDR3 DNA sequence: TGTGCCACCAGTGATGCGTCCGGGACAGGGGGCTACGAGCAGTACTTC.

In its sample, this clonotype was seen a few times. The CDR3 DNA reads TGTGCCAGCAGCTTACTCCTAGCGCGGGATACGCAGTATTTT. Amino acid sequence: CASSLLLARDTQYF. This chain uses TRBV7-2 with TRBJ2-3; perhaps TRBD2 as D (6 bases). The CDR3 runs to 14 residues. Germline CDR1 SGHTA, CDR2 FQGNSA. V was clipped by 2 bases and J by 6 bases, with 12 bases between them.

The CDR3 DNA sequence: TGTGCCAGCAGCGTAGCGGAGGGGGCTAACTACGAGCAGTACTTC. Translated: CASSVAEGANYEQYF. This chain uses TRBV9 with TRBJ2-7, with a tentative D call TRBD1 (7 bases). Between the trimmed V and J ends, which lost 0 bases and 3 bases, there was a span of 13 bases. The germline V gene encodes CDR1 SGDLS and CDR2 YYNGEE. The CDR3 totals 15 residues. Using reference TRBV9 and TRBJ2-7 for the parts outside the CDR3, the full variable domain is DSGVTQTPKHLITATGQRVTLRCSPRSGDLSVYWYQQSLDQGLQFLIQYYNGEERAKGNILERFSAQQFPDLHSELNLSSLELGDSALYFCASSVAEGANYEQYFGPGTRLTVT.

This clonotype was counted between two and nine times. This chain joins TRBV4-2 and TRBJ2-3; no clear D. The CDR3 runs to 15 residues. CDR1 is LGHNA and CDR2 is YNFKEQ in the germline V gene. The germline V and J ends were trimmed by 2 bases and 1 base, with 10 bases remaining between them. The CDR3 nucleotides are TGTGCCAGCAGCCAAATCCCCAGTGGCACAGATACGCAGTATTTT. It yields the protein CASSQIPSGTDTQYF.

In this sample, this clonotype turned up many times. This chain uses TRBV10-3 with TRBJ2-7; D remains ambiguous. Germline assignment: CDR1 ENHRY and CDR2 SYGVKD. CDR3 size: 11 residues. V was shortened by 4 bases and J by 3 bases, with 4 bases between the two germline ends. CDR3 region: CAISANYEQYF. CDR3 nucleotides: TGTGCCATCAGTGCAAACTACGAGCAGTACTTC.

In this sample, this clonotype turned up a few times. V gene TRBV2 combines with J gene TRBJ2-7; D unclear. CDR1 and CDR2 from the germline V gene are SNHLY and FYNNEI. V was pared by 2 bases and J by 0 bases, with 11 bases between. The CDR3 has 15 residues. The CDR3 here is CASSERLVSSYEQYF. CDR3 nucleotide sequence: TGTGCCAGCAGTGAAAGGCTAGTTAGCTCCTACGAGCAGTACTTC.

The rearrangement links TRBV7-2 to TRBJ1-1; tentatively, D is TRBD1 (5 bases). Germline CDR1 and CDR2: SGHTA and FQGNSA. With 5 bases removed from V and 7 bases from J, the gap between germline ends came to 8 bases. The CDR3 is 11 residues long. The CDR3 sequence is CASSRQLEAFF. The DNA of the CDR3 is TGTGCCAGCAGCCGACAGCTTGAAGCTTTCTTT.

This clonotype has at least ten counts. The chain is built from TRBV2 and TRBJ1-2; D may be TRBD1 (6 bases). V was shortened by 5 bases and J by 7 bases, with 8 bases between the two germline ends. The CDR3 runs 11 residues. Germline loops: CDR1 SNHLY, CDR2 FYNNEI. CDR3 loop: CASSTGSGYTF. CDR3 nucleotide sequence: TGTGCCAGCAGTACAGGGAGTGGCTACACCTTC.

The chain combines TRBV20-1 with TRBJ2-5; 8 positions agree with TRBD1. CDR1 is DFQATT and CDR2 is SNEGSKA in the germline V gene (reference sequence). The CDR3 contains 13 residues. V lost 3 bases to trimming and J lost 3 bases; unmatched junction nucleotides: 3. The CDR3 region has the DNA TGCAGTGCTAGTCCGACAGGGGAAGAGACCCAGTACTTC. Its translation is CSASPTGEETQYF.

The chain joins TRBV2 to TRBJ2-1, with TRBD1 as a possible D gene (5 bases). V lost 3 bases and J 6 bases, leaving 9 bases between the germline ends. Germline assignment: CDR1 SNHLY and CDR2 FYNNEI. CDR3 length equals 13 residues. CDR3 amino acids: CASSEFRVNEQFF. CDR3 in DNA: TGTGCCAGCAGTGAGTTCAGGGTCAATGAGCAGTTCTTC.

Concerning this clonotype itself: Mismatch with germline at one junction end may stem from a read error. The J gene is TRBJ2-5, the V gene TRBV7-8, with D possibly matching TRBD2 (5 bases). The end of the DNA fits TRBJ2-1 better, so the J call may be wrong. Germline V gene lookup returns CDR1 SGHVS and CDR2 FQNEAQ. The CDR3 extends over 18 amino acids. As DNA, the CDR3 is TGTGCCAGCAGCCTAGCAGATCAGGATACTTTGAATGGCAGTGAGCAGTTCTTC. Amino acids: CASSLADQDTLNGSEQFF.

V usage is TRBV18 and J usage is TRBJ2-4; D unclear. V lost 0 bases, J lost 1 base, and 4 bases lay in between. The CDR3 has 14 residues. CDR1 and CDR2 from the germline V gene are KGHSH and LQKENI. This CDR3 reads CASSPPRAKNIQYF. In DNA form, the CDR3 reads TGTGCCAGCTCACCACCCAGGGCCAAAAACATTCAGTACTTC.

On this clonotype itself: One base away lies a much larger clone, so this may be a sequencing read error. This chain connects TRBV28 to TRBJ2-5; the match to TRBD2 covers 8 bases. This CDR3 contains 13 residues. Trimming took 6 bases from V and 11 from J; bases not matched to a gene: 11. Per germline, CDR1 MDHEN and CDR2 SYDVKM. This CDR3 reads CASRLAAYNEQYF. In nucleotides, the CDR3 is TGTGCCAGCAGACTAGCGGCCTACAATGAGCAGTACTTC.

Only a few counts were recorded for this clonotype. This chain links TRBV5-1 with TRBJ1-2; TRBD1 aligns across 7 bases. The germline V gene encodes CDR1 SGHRS and CDR2 YFSETQ. The junction had 4 bases not matched to a gene; V was cut back by 1 base and J by 10 bases. The CDR3 length is 12 residues. CDR3 region: CASSLTQGDYTF. The CDR3, as DNA: TGCGCCAGCAGCTTGACCCAGGGGGACTACACCTTC.

This clonotype was recorded at least ten times. The chain uses TRBV12-3 or TRBV12-4 and TRBJ2-7, with D unresolved. The CDR3 length is 14 residues. The V gene lost 6 bases and the J gene lost 3 bases, with 15 bases spanning the gap. CDR3 coding DNA: TGTGCCAGCAGACCCTCTAAGATCGTCTACGAGCAGTACTTC. Translated, it gives CASRPSKIVYEQYF.

V is TRBV29-1 and J is TRBJ2-2; D may be TRBD2 (6 bases). V was trimmed by 8 bases and J by 6 bases, leaving 22 bases between them. CDR1 is SQVTM and CDR2 is ANQGSEA in the germline V gene. The CDR3 has 15 residues. The CDR3 protein is CSLSGTSLNAGELFF. For the CDR3, the DNA is TGCAGCTTGTCAGGGACTTCTTTAAACGCCGGGGAGCTGTTTTTT.

This chain connects TRBV18 to TRBJ2-1; maybe TRBD1 (6 bases). Germline V CDR1 and CDR2: KGHSH, LQKENI. V dropped 1 base and J dropped 6 bases, with 13 bases sitting between them. The CDR3 is made up of 15 amino acids. CDR3 amino acids: CASSPLQGKSNEQFF. In nucleotides, the CDR3 is TGTGCCAGCTCACCACTACAGGGAAAAAGCAATGAGCAGTTCTTC.

The chain couples TRBV19 to TRBJ1-1; D call uncertain. Per the germline V gene, CDR1 is LNHDA and CDR2 is SQIVND (reference sequence). This CDR3 comprises 12 residues. The V and J ends lost 3 bases and 10 bases respectively, with 12 bases between them. For the CDR3, the DNA is TGTGCCAGTAGTATGATGGGTATGGTAGCTTTCTTT. Translated, it gives CASSMMGMVAFF.

The DNA of the CDR3 is TGTGCCAGCACCCACAGGGGAAGTACTGAAGCTTTCTTT. It translates to CASTHRGSTEAFF. This sequence joins TRBV2 and TRBJ1-1, with 7 positions matching TRBD1. Trimming cost V 7 bases and J 5 bases; bases outside gene matches: 7. Germline V CDR1 and CDR2: SNHLY, FYNNEI. The length of the CDR3 is 13 residues.

This clonotype was seen more than once but under ten times. The V call is TRBV9, the J call TRBJ2-1; perhaps TRBD2 as D (6 bases). V was pared by 0 bases and J by 10 bases, with 8 bases between. This CDR3 has 12 amino acids. In germline, CDR1 is SGDLS, CDR2 YYNGEE. The CDR3 nucleotides are TGTGCCAGCAGCGTAGATGGGGGGGAGCAGTTCTTC. This translates into CASSVDGGEQFF.

This clonotype has just a few counts. The rearrangement uses TRBV21-1 and TRBJ2-7; the table's D call TRBD2 went unverified against the DNA. TRBV21-1 is a pseudogene locus. The CDR3 sequence is 17 residues long. The chain's CDR3 is CASSPVYGLAEAYEQYF. CDR3 in DNA: TGTGCCAGCAGCCCTGTCTACGGTCTAGCGGAGGCCTACGAGCAGTACTTC.